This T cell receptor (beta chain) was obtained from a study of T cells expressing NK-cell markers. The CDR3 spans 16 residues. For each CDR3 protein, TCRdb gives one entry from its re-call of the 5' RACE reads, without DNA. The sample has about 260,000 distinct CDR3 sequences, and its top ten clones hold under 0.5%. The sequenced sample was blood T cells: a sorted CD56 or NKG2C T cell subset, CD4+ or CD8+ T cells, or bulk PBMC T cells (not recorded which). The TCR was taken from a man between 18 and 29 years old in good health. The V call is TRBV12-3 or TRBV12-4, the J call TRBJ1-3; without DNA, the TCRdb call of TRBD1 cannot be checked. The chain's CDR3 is CASSIGRRGLGNTIYF.